This T cell receptor (beta chain) emerged from a study of blood T cells in healthy people across ages. Study-wide results and caveats: Roughly linear age-related decline in beta diversity appeared, significant by age around 42. Considered underestimates were the diversity estimates obtained from one million T cells.

V was pared by 8 bases and J by 11 bases, with 11 bases of the junction left unmatched. CDR1 ENHRY and CDR2 SYGVKD come from the germline V gene. CDR3 length: 12 amino acids. A sample-barcoded 5' primer and a J-beta primer mix were used in a second PCR of about 6 to 11 cycles. TCRdb reanalysed the 5' RACE reads using MiXCR and keeps one entry per CDR3 protein. The sample holds some 800,000 distinct CDR3 sequences, around 43% seen once. With respect to this clonotype: What it recognizes is unknown.

This chain joins TRBV10-3 and TRBJ2-5; 7 bases line up with TRBD2. The sequence was collected from a man aged 55 to 70 in good health. The sample comprised blood. The CDR3 DNA reads as TGTGCCATCGGCGGGGGTCAGGGTGAGCAGTACTTC. Its translation: CAIGGGQGEQYF.